Shown below are 27 T cell receptor beta chains from a single sample sequenced in a study of early T cells in non-severe SARS-CoV-2 infection (dated by TCRdb to the early 2020s). The method behind the library was 5' RACE. Instrument used: NextSeq 500. TCRdb redid the processing of the public reads, applying fastp at Q25 and MiXCR, and retained in-frame beta chains. Records with the same CDR3 protein are collapsed into one entry carrying the most frequent genes and DNA. The table for this sample lists under 30,000 distinct CDR3 sequences; 4.5% of them were counted only once. The ten largest clonotypes hold 6.3% of the sample. The sample taken for sequencing was whole blood. The receptors shown here come from an adult who was a healthcare worker with PCR-confirmed SARS-CoV-2 infection or an uninfected control (not recorded which).

In this sample, this clonotype is medium-sized. This rearrangement joins TRBV10-3 to TRBJ2-6; a possible D gene is TRBD1 (6 bases). The germline gives CDR1 ENHRY, CDR2 SYGVKD. V was shortened by 2 bases and J by 3 bases, with 8 bases between the two germline ends. The CDR3 consists of 15 residues. The CDR3 loop reads CAISETGLGANVLTF. Written as DNA, the CDR3 is TGTGCCATCAGTGAGACAGGGCTTGGGGCCAACGTCCTGACTTTC.

This clonotype was counted a few times. V and J are TRBV7-3 and TRBJ2-1; 9 bases line up with TRBD1. From germline, CDR1 is SGHTA and CDR2 FQGTGA. The CDR3 has 15 amino acids. The ends lost 2 bases at V and 3 bases at J; junction bases unmatched: 2. Written as DNA, the CDR3 is TGTGCCAGCAGCTTAGGGACAGGGAACTACAATGAGCAGTTCTTC. Amino acids: CASSLGTGNYNEQFF. The variable domain in full, completed from reference TRBV7-3 and TRBJ2-1, reads GAGVSQTPSNKVTEKGKYVELRCDPISGHTALYWYRQSLGQGPEFLIYFQGTGAADDSGLPNDRFFAVRPEGSVSTLKIQRTERGDSAVYLCASSLGTGNYNEQFFGPGTRLTVL.

This clonotype was recorded at least ten times. This sequence joins TRBV7-2 and TRBJ2-3, with 10 bases that match TRBD2. CDR1 SGHTA and CDR2 FQGNSA come from the germline V gene. V shed 6 bases and J 2 bases; nucleotides not matched to a gene: 5. The CDR3 sequence is 15 residues long. CDR3 residues: CASRHSGGFTDTQYF. The CDR3 nucleotides are TGTGCCAGCAGGCATAGCGGGGGGTTCACAGATACGCAGTATTTT.

The table lists this clonotype with many counts. V is TRBV7-9 and J is TRBJ2-1; 9 bases line up with TRBD2. CDR3 length: 16 amino acids. CDR1 SEHNR and CDR2 FQNEAQ come from the germline V gene (reference sequence). Germline trimming cut 5 bases from V and 7 bases from J; bases unmatched to any gene: 12. The DNA for the CDR3 is TGTGCCAGCAGCCCCCCTGGCGGGGGGGCTGAAAATGAGCAGTTCTTC. Residues: CASSPPGGGAENEQFF.

This clonotype appeared many times. The chain carries TRBV6-2 or TRBV6-3 and TRBJ1-5, with 7 positions matching TRBD1. The length of the CDR3 is 15 residues. CDR1 is MNHEY, CDR2 SVGEGT, per germline. V gave up 5 bases and J gave up 2 bases; unmatched junction bases: 6. The CDR3 loop is CASSNRQGRNQPQHF. CDR3 coding DNA: TGTGCCAGCAGTAACAGACAGGGTCGCAATCAGCCCCAGCATTTT.

The chain carries TRBV7-2 and TRBJ2-1; tentatively, D is TRBD2 (5 bases). The CDR3 totals 13 residues. Germline V gene lookup returns CDR1 SGHTA and CDR2 FQGNSA. Trimming removed 2 bases from V and 9 bases from J, with 11 bases in between. Here the CDR3 DNA reads TGTGCCAGCAGCTTAATAACCCGGGGTGAGCAGTTCTTC. This codes for CASSLITRGEQFF.

This clonotype was seen ten or more times. The rearrangement links TRBV11-2 to TRBJ2-3; 7 bases line up with TRBD2. V shed 5 bases and J 5 bases; nucleotides not matched to a gene: 10. Germline CDR1 reads SGHAT; CDR2 reads FQNNGV. This CDR3 comprises 15 residues. The CDR3 is CASSPMGGSEDTQYF. In DNA form, the CDR3 reads TGTGCCAGCAGCCCCATGGGAGGGTCGGAAGATACGCAGTATTTT.

This clonotype has ten or more counts. Relative to the germline gene, one junction end is altered; a read error may explain this. This rearrangement joins TRBV29-1 to TRBJ2-5; 8 positions agree with TRBD2. The CDR3 is 11 amino acids. From germline, CDR1 is SQVTM and CDR2 ANQGSEA. DNA of the CDR3: TGCAGCGTTGACAGCTGGCGGGGGGCCGACTTC. Amino acid sequence: CSVDSWRGADF.

The chain is built from TRBV7-8 and TRBJ2-2; 8 nucleotides line up with TRBD1. Germline loops: CDR1 SGHVS, CDR2 FQNEAQ. The CDR3 spans 18 residues. Unmatched junction bases numbered 11, after V lost 5 bases and J lost 0 bases. CDR3 coding DNA: TGTGCCAGCAGCCCCAGGGACAGGTGGGGCGCGAACACCGGGGAGCTGTTTTTT. It specifies CASSPRDRWGANTGELFF.

This sequence joins TRBV18 and TRBJ1-2; no clear D. Trimming took 3 bases from V and 0 from J, leaving 11 bases between them. CDR1 and CDR2 from the germline V gene are KGHSH and LQKENI. The CDR3 runs 15 residues. The CDR3 reads CASSPNREANYGYTF. The DNA of the CDR3 is TGTGCCAGCTCACCGAACAGAGAGGCTAACTATGGCTACACCTTC.

There are a few counts of this clonotype. V gene TRBV25-1 combines with J gene TRBJ1-2, with D possibly being TRBD1 (5 bases). Germline CDR1 is MGHDK and CDR2 is SYGVNS. CDR3 length: 12 amino acids. Between the trimmed V and J ends, which lost 4 bases and 5 bases, there was a span of 8 bases. In DNA form, the CDR3 reads TGTGCCAGCAGTGGGGGGAGGTATGGCTACACCTTC. Translating gives CASSGGRYGYTF.

This clonotype was found many times. The chain combines TRBV5-1 with TRBJ2-3, with 9 bases lining up with TRBD2. Germline V gene data show CDR1 as SGHRS and CDR2 as YFSETQ. The CDR3 has 16 amino acids. The V and J ends lost 2 bases and 4 bases, in that order; junction bases with no gene match: 8. CDR3 bases: TGCGCCAGCAGCTTCCTAGCGGGGACCACCCCAGATACGCAGTATTTT. Its translation: CASSFLAGTTPDTQYF.

As to this clonotype: This may arise from a read error, as a much more abundant clone is one base away. The chain links TRBV19 to TRBJ2-1; TRBD2 matches at 10 bases. The J segment lost 8 bases and the V segment lost 6 bases, leaving 16 bases of the junction unmatched. CDR1 is LNHDA, CDR2 SQIVND, per germline (reference sequence). This CDR3 is built from 17 residues. CDR3 residues: CASSREPGLARVHEQFF. In nucleotides, the CDR3 is TGTGCCAGTAGCCGGGAACCGGGACTAGCGAGAGTACATGAGCAGTTCTTC. Complete variable domain (other parts from reference TRBV19 and TRBJ2-1): DGGITQSPKYLFRKEGQNVTLSCEQNLNHDAMYWYRQDPGQGLRLIYYSQIVNDFQKGDIAEGYSVSREKKESFPLTVTSAQKNPTAFYLCASSREPGLARVHEQFFGPGTRLTVL.

The J gene is TRBJ2-1, the V gene TRBV4-2; 11 bases are a match to TRBD2. Germline V gene sequence: CDR1 LGHNA, CDR2 YNFKEQ. V trimming: 4 bases; J trimming: 5 bases; junction bases outside the gene matches: 7. The CDR3 consists of 16 residues. The CDR3 nucleotides read TGTGCCAGCAGCCCTGGTAGCGGGGGGGCCGACAATGAGCAGTTCTTC. This codes for CASSPGSGGADNEQFF.

The chain recombines TRBV19 with TRBJ2-3; D could derive from TRBD1 or TRBD2 (5 bases each). The CDR3 sequence is 14 residues long. Germline CDR1 is LNHDA and CDR2 is SQIVND (reference sequence). V lost 6 bases and J lost 1, with 11 bases in between. The CDR3 here is CASRPRGGTDTQYF. CDR3 DNA: TGTGCCAGTAGACCTCGGGGCGGCACAGATACGCAGTATTTT.

In this sample, this clonotype turned up a few times. V gene TRBV18 combines with J gene TRBJ1-6; no reliable D call. The V end lost 5 bases, the J end lost 0 bases, and 14 bases lay between the germline ends. The CDR3 extends over 17 amino acids. Germline values: CDR1 KGHSH, CDR2 LQKENI. This chain's CDR3 is CASSGFTQSSYNSPLHF. Written as DNA, the CDR3 is TGTGCCAGCTCAGGATTCACGCAGAGCTCCTATAATTCACCCCTCCACTTT. The variable domain in full, with the rest retrieved from reference TRBV18 and TRBJ1-6, is NAGVMQNPRHLVRRRGQEARLRCSPMKGHSHVYWYRQLPEEGLKFMVYLQKENIIDESGMPKERFSAEFPKEGPSILRIQQVVRGDSAAYFCASSGFTQSSYNSPLHFGNGTRLTVT.

The table lists this clonotype with many counts. V gene TRBV7-2 combines with J gene TRBJ2-1; 9 bases match TRBD2. The J segment lost 4 bases and the V segment lost 1 base, leaving 5 bases of the junction unmatched. CDR1 is SGHTA, CDR2 FQGNSA, per germline. The CDR3 totals 16 residues. The CDR3 DNA is TGTGCCAGCAGCTTAGTCCGCGGGAGGGTGTACAATGAGCAGTTCTTC. Translating gives CASSLVRGRVYNEQFF.

This clonotype was observed at least ten times. The V gene is TRBV7-2, the J gene TRBJ1-5; perhaps TRBD1 as D (6 bases). Germline V gene data show CDR1 as SGHTA and CDR2 as FQGNSA. The V end lost 0 bases, the J end lost 11 bases, and 11 bases lay between the germline ends. This CDR3 has 13 residues. This CDR3 is CASSLARTGTQHF. DNA for the CDR3: TGTGCCAGCAGCTTAGCGAGAACAGGGACCCAGCATTTT. Based on the CDR3 plus reference TRBV7-2 and TRBJ1-5, the full variable domain is GAGVSQSPSNKVTEKGKDVELRCDPISGHTALYWYRQSLGQGLEFLIYFQGNSAPDKSGLPSDRFSAERTGGSVSTLTIQRTQQEDSAVYLCASSLARTGTQHFGDGTRLSIL.

This chain uses TRBV5-1 with TRBJ2-3; D may match TRBD1 or TRBD2 (5 bases each). Germline loops: CDR1 SGHRS, CDR2 YFSETQ. The CDR3 has 13 residues. V was shortened by 0 bases and J by 5 bases, with 7 bases between the two germline ends. The CDR3 protein is CASSLGGKDTQYF. CDR3 sequence (DNA): TGCGCCAGCAGCTTGGGGGGGAAAGATACGCAGTATTTT.

At least ten counts were recorded for this clonotype. The V and J genes are TRBV5-1 and TRBJ2-1; D not certain. CDR3 length: 19 amino acids. The germline V gene encodes CDR1 SGHRS and CDR2 YFSETQ. The V and J ends lost 2 bases and 0 bases respectively, with 21 bases between them. The CDR3 nucleotides are TGCGCCAGCAGCTTACCAACCGTGGTGTTGGCATCCTCCTACAATGAGCAGTTCTTC. Its translation: CASSLPTVVLASSYNEQFF. The whole variable domain, filled in from reference TRBV5-1 and TRBJ2-1, reads KAGVTQTPRYLIKTRGQQVTLSCSPISGHRSVSWYQQTPGQGLQFLFEYFSETQRNKGNFPGRFSGRQFSNSRSEMNVSTLELGDSALYLCASSLPTVVLASSYNEQFFGPGTRLTVL.

At least ten counts were recorded for this clonotype. The rearrangement links TRBV5-1 to TRBJ2-7; no firm D call. CDR3 length: 15 amino acids. Trimming pared 2 bases from V and 2 bases from J, leaving 14 bases between. From germline, CDR1 is SGHRS and CDR2 YFSETQ. This chain's CDR3 is CASSFLKGEAYEQYF. The CDR3, as DNA: TGCGCCAGCAGCTTTTTGAAGGGCGAGGCCTACGAGCAGTACTTC.

This clonotype was counted at least ten times. The V gene is TRBV20-1, the J gene TRBJ2-7; TRBD1 agrees at 7 bases. CDR1 and CDR2 from the germline V gene are DFQATT and SNEGSKA (reference sequence). The CDR3 length is 15 residues. V lost 7 bases and J lost 0; bases outside the gene matches: 12. In nucleotides, the CDR3 is TGCAGTGTCCCGAGCCTCGGGACAGTCTCCTACGAGCAGTACTTC. As protein: CSVPSLGTVSYEQYF.

V usage is TRBV11-2 and J usage is TRBJ2-4; no reliable D call. Trimming took 6 bases from V and 4 from J, leaving 4 bases between them. CDR3 length equals 11 residues. CDR1 is SGHAT and CDR2 is FQNNGV in the germline V gene. The CDR3 loop is CASRQKNIQYF. CDR3 DNA sequence: TGTGCCAGCAGGCAGAAAAACATTCAGTACTTC.

V is TRBV18 and J is TRBJ2-3, with TRBD1 matching over 12 bases. CDR1 and CDR2 (germline): KGHSH, LQKENI. The CDR3 consists of 19 residues. Trimming at V came to 3 bases and at J to 2 bases, leaving 12 bases not matched to a gene. Here the CDR3 reads CASSPTRRDRGRNTDTQYF. As DNA, the CDR3 is TGTGCCAGCTCACCTACACGCCGGGACAGGGGGCGCAACACAGATACGCAGTATTTT.

In its sample, this clonotype was seen many times. This rearrangement joins TRBV11-3 to TRBJ2-4; 10 positions agree with TRBD2. The CDR3 has 18 amino acids. J was trimmed by 3 bases and V by 5 bases; bases with no gene match: 13. Germline CDR1 and CDR2: SGHNT and YENEEA. CDR3 amino acids: CASSPSSSGRVVKNIQYF. CDR3 sequence (DNA): TGTGCCAGCAGCCCCAGTTCTAGCGGGAGAGTGGTCAAAAACATTCAGTACTTC.

The chain carries TRBV19 and TRBJ1-5; D unclear. The V gene's germline CDR1 is LNHDA and CDR2 SQIVND (reference sequence). The CDR3 covers 15 residues. V was clipped by 6 bases and J by 6 bases, with 18 bases between them. The CDR3 here is CASRAGGLGPQPQHF. DNA for the CDR3: TGTGCCAGTAGGGCCGGAGGGCTAGGGCCTCAGCCCCAGCATTTT. The entire variable domain, with the rest obtained from reference TRBV19 and TRBJ1-5, is as follows: DGGITQSPKYLFRKEGQNVTLSCEQNLNHDAMYWYRQDPGQGLRLIYYSQIVNDFQKGDIAEGYSVSREKKESFPLTVTSAQKNPTAFYLCASRAGGLGPQPQHFGDGTRLSIL.

The chain has TRBV30 and TRBJ2-1; D is possibly TRBD2 (5 bases). Germline CDR1 and CDR2: GTSNPN and SVGIG (reference sequence). V was trimmed by 5 bases and J by 2 bases, leaving 13 bases between them. The CDR3 runs to 14 residues. CDR3 coding DNA: TGTGCCTGGGATTGGTCGGGGACCTACAATGAGCAGTTCTTC. It specifies CAWDWSGTYNEQFF.